This T cell receptor (beta chain) was sequenced during a study of T cells in narcolepsy. Study-wide results and caveats: Same-patient CSF and blood CD4+ T cell clonotypes included HCRT-specific and TRIB2-specific autoreactive ones.

Clones were sequenced by immunoSEQ multiplex PCR, and TCRdb holds only the in-frame ones, with some missing. The sample yields about 34,000 clones, over 75% seen once. As for this clone: The antigen is not known.

This sequence was found in a human donor with narcolepsy. The sample was CD45RA- memory CD4+ T cells from PBMCs.

CDR3 nucleotides: TGTGCCAGTAGTGTGTCCGGGGCCCGGCCGGGGGAAAAACTGTTTTTT. Residues: CASSVSGARPGEKLFF. The chain combines TRBV19 with TRBJ1-4; a possible D gene is TRBD1 (5 bases). Germline loops: CDR1 LNHDA, CDR2 SQIVND (reference sequence). V was clipped by 5 bases and J by 8 bases, with 21 bases between them. The CDR3 is 16 residues long.